One sample yielded the 32 T cell receptor beta chains listed below, sequenced in a study of blood T cell repertoires in COVID-19. Assay used: immunoSEQ multiplex PCR; TCRdb lists only in-frame clones, some missing. The sample gives about 170,000 clones, about 88% of which show up once; 2% to 2.5% is in the top ten. Material: peripheral blood. These receptor sequences come from a middle-aged man who had recovered from COVID-19.

The rearrangement uses TRBV27 and TRBJ2-5; D is perhaps TRBD1 (5 bases). This CDR3 is built from 14 residues. The V gene lost 0 bases and the J gene lost 4 bases, with 9 bases spanning the gap. Germline loops: CDR1 MNHEY, CDR2 SMNVEV (reference sequence). The CDR3 bases are TGTGCCAGCAGTTTATCGACAGACCGAGAGACCCAGTACTTC. Its translation is CASSLSTDRETQYF.

This sequence joins TRBV7-2 and TRBJ2-1; D is perhaps TRBD2 (6 bases). This CDR3 is built from 15 residues. Trimming shortened V by 2 bases and J by 0 bases, and 8 bases separated the two germline ends. CDR1 and CDR2 (germline): SGHTA, FQGNSA. CDR3 nucleotides: TGTGCCAGCAGCTTAATCGGGGGCTCCTACAATGAGCAGTTCTTC. This gives the protein CASSLIGGSYNEQFF.

The rearrangement joins TRBV7-2 to TRBJ2-1; 9 nucleotides match TRBD1. The CDR3 consists of 15 residues. Germline trimming cut 4 bases from V and 1 base from J; bases unmatched to any gene: 2. The germline V gene has CDR1 SGHTA and CDR2 FQGNSA. The CDR3 sequence: CASSSDRGSYNEQFF. DNA of the CDR3: TGTGCCAGCAGCTCGGACAGGGGATCCTACAATGAGCAGTTCTTC. Together with reference TRBV7-2 and TRBJ2-1, the CDR3 gives the full variable domain: GAGVSQSPSNKVTEKGKDVELRCDPISGHTALYWYRQSLGQGLEFLIYFQGNSAPDKSGLPSDRFSAERTGGSVSTLTIQRTQQEDSAVYLCASSSDRGSYNEQFFGPGTRLTVL.

The gene calls are TRBV7-2 and TRBJ1-1; D is perhaps TRBD1 (6 bases). Trimming removed 6 bases at V and 1 base at J, with 15 bases between. Germline CDR1 and CDR2: SGHTA and FQGNSA. The CDR3 is 15 amino acids. CDR3: CASRFRQVANTEAFF. CDR3 coding DNA: TGTGCCAGCAGATTCCGACAGGTAGCGAACACTGAAGCTTTCTTT.

This rearrangement joins TRBV18 to TRBJ2-1; 14 bases agree with TRBD2. Looked up from germline, CDR1 is KGHSH and CDR2 is LQKENI. This CDR3 contains 15 residues. With V trimmed by 3 bases and J by 7 bases, 2 bases remained unmatched. CDR3 nucleotide sequence: TGTGCCAGCTCACCGGGACTAGCGGGAGCGAATGAGCAGTTCTTC. This encodes CASSPGLAGANEQFF.

Here the CDR3 reads CASSTGGRTGELFF. In DNA, the CDR3 is TGTGCCAGCTCTACGGGGGGCCGCACCGGGGAGCTGTTTTTT. This chain connects TRBV18 to TRBJ2-2, with a possible D match to TRBD2 (7 bases). The ends were cut back, 6 bases at V and 4 bases at J, with 12 bases in the middle. The length of the CDR3 is 14 residues. Germline CDR1 reads KGHSH; CDR2 reads LQKENI.

CDR3 coding DNA: TGTGCCAGCAGCGTACAGGGGGCTGGAAACACCATATATTTT. It codes for CASSVQGAGNTIYF. V and J are TRBV9 and TRBJ1-3; 7 bases are shared with TRBD1. CDR3 size: 14 residues. Germline trimming cut 1 base from V and 2 bases from J; bases unmatched to any gene: 0. Germline V gene data show CDR1 as SGDLS and CDR2 as YYNGEE.

The chain combines TRBV18 with TRBJ2-7, with D unclear. The CDR3 is 14 residues long. Germline V lookup: CDR1 KGHSH, CDR2 LQKENI. V shed 2 bases and J shed 2 bases, with 10 bases lying between them. Here the CDR3 reads CASSPEAATYEQYF. CDR3 sequence (DNA): TGTGCCAGCTCACCAGAGGCAGCTACCTACGAGCAGTACTTC. The full variable domain, rest sourced from reference TRBV18 and TRBJ2-7, is NAGVMQNPRHLVRRRGQEARLRCSPMKGHSHVYWYRQLPEEGLKFMVYLQKENIIDESGMPKERFSAEFPKEGPSILRIQQVVRGDSAAYFCASSPEAATYEQYFGPGTRLTVT.

This clone is a singleton in its sample. The chain couples TRBV3-1 (or the pseudogene TRBV3-2) to TRBJ2-7; D gene unclear. CDR1 is LGHDT and CDR2 is YNNKEL in the germline V gene (reference sequence). The ends were cut back, 1 base at V and 5 bases at J, with 6 bases in the middle. This CDR3 spans 12 amino acids. CDR3 DNA: TGTGCCAGCAGCCAAGTTTCCAACGAGCAGTACTTC. Its translation: CASSQVSNEQYF.

The rearrangement links TRBV7-3 to TRBJ2-2; 7 positions agree with TRBD2. This CDR3 is built from 16 residues. V shed 6 bases, J shed 1 base, and the junction held 8 bases outside the gene matches. Germline V gene lookup returns CDR1 SGHTA and CDR2 FQGTGA. The CDR3 protein is CASSRPGGGNTGELFF. CDR3 in DNA: TGTGCCAGCAGTCGGCCAGGCGGGGGGAACACCGGGGAGCTGTTTTTT.

There are a few counts of this clone. In the same sample, other DNA sequences code for this CDR3. The J gene is TRBJ1-4, the V gene TRBV5-1, with TRBD1 matching over 8 bases. J lost 7 bases, V lost 4 bases, and 9 bases had no gene match. CDR1 SGHRS and CDR2 YFSETQ come from the germline V gene. The CDR3 covers 15 residues. The CDR3 DNA is TGCGCCAGCAGCCTGCCTCAGGGGGCTGGTGAAAAACTGTTTTTT. Translation gives CASSLPQGAGEKLFF.

The chain recombines TRBV3-1 (or the pseudogene TRBV3-2) with TRBJ2-3; 7 positions agree with TRBD1. This CDR3 is 15 amino acids long. The germline CDR1 and CDR2 sequences are LGHDT and YNNKEL (reference sequence). Losses at the gene ends were 4 bases for V and 4 bases for J; bases not matched to a gene: 8. The CDR3 bases are TGTGCCAGCAGCCTTAGACAGGGTTTAGCAGATACGCAGTATTTT. Residues: CASSLRQGLADTQYF.

This clone was found a few times. The rearrangement uses TRBV9 and TRBJ1-4; 10 positions match TRBD1. With V trimmed by 4 bases and J by 6 bases, 3 bases remained unmatched. Germline V lookup: CDR1 SGDLS, CDR2 YYNGEE. This CDR3 spans 14 amino acids. The CDR3 nucleotides are TGTGCCAGCAGCCTGGGACAGGGGCATGAAAAACTGTTTTTT. It codes for CASSLGQGHEKLFF. The variable domain in full, with the rest retrieved from reference TRBV9 and TRBJ1-4, is DSGVTQTPKHLITATGQRVTLRCSPRSGDLSVYWYQQSLDQGLQFLIQYYNGEERAKGNILERFSAQQFPDLHSELNLSSLELGDSALYFCASSLGQGHEKLFFGSGTQLSVL.

The chain combines TRBV6-5 with TRBJ2-7; 9 bases agree with TRBD2. The CDR3 spans 14 residues. J lost 0 bases, V lost 6 bases, and 3 bases had no gene match. Germline V gene data show CDR1 as MNHEY and CDR2 as SVGAGI. The CDR3 region is CASRPGLASYEQYF. The CDR3 DNA is TGTGCCAGCAGACCGGGACTAGCCTCCTACGAGCAGTACTTC.

V gene TRBV10-3 combines with J gene TRBJ2-5, with D possibly TRBD1 on 5 matching bases. The germline gives CDR1 ENHRY, CDR2 SYGVKD. The CDR3 is made up of 14 amino acids. The V end lost 0 bases, the J end lost 2 bases, and 7 bases lay between the germline ends. CDR3 nucleotide sequence: TGTGCCATCAGTGAGTCGGGGCAGCAAGAGACCCAGTACTTC. Amino acids: CAISESGQQETQYF.

The chain uses TRBV6-5 and TRBJ2-5; 9 bases match TRBD2. V dropped 2 bases and J dropped 5; count of bases not matched to a gene: 9. Looked up from germline, CDR1 is MNHEY and CDR2 is SVGAGI. The CDR3 has 16 amino acids. The DNA for the CDR3 is TGTGCCAGCAGTTACCAACGCGGGGGGGCGGTGGAGACCCAGTACTTC. Translating gives CASSYQRGGAVETQYF.

J is TRBJ2-7 and V is TRBV7-7; the match to TRBD1 covers 10 bases. CDR3 size: 15 residues. Germline lookup yields CDR1 SSHAT and CDR2 FNYEAQ (reference sequence). J gave up 2 bases and V 5 bases, and 6 bases lay outside the gene matches. The DNA of the CDR3 is TGTGCCAGCAGCCGGGACAGGGGACCTACCTACGAGCAGTACTTC. Translated: CASSRDRGPTYEQYF.

The genes are TRBV7-7 and TRBJ1-2, with D possibly TRBD1 on 6 matching bases. V was trimmed by 5 bases and J by 4 bases, leaving 17 bases between them. This CDR3 has 15 residues. The germline CDR1 and CDR2 sequences are SSHAT and FNYEAQ (reference sequence). Here the CDR3 reads CASSQGQGKGYGYTF. The CDR3 region has the DNA TGTGCCAGCAGCCAGGGGCAGGGGAAGGGCTATGGCTACACCTTC.

V gene TRBV12-5 combines with J gene TRBJ1-1, with D possibly being TRBD1 (5 bases). The V end lost 3 bases, the J end lost 1 base, and 9 bases lay between the germline ends. Germline CDR1 and CDR2: LGHNT and FRNRAP. The CDR3 contains 14 residues. CDR3 sequence (DNA): TGTGCTAGTGGTTTATTCGGACAGAACACTGAAGCTTTCTTT. Its protein is CASGLFGQNTEAFF.

This chain links TRBV6-6 with TRBJ2-1; maybe TRBD1 (6 bases). The CDR3 runs 15 residues. V lost 6 bases and J lost 5, with 17 bases in between. Germline V lookup: CDR1 MNHNY, CDR2 SVGAGI (reference sequence). The CDR3 loop reads CASSYDRTGDNEQFF. DNA for the CDR3: TGTGCCAGCAGCTACGACAGGACCGGCGACAATGAGCAGTTCTTC.

This chain uses TRBV28 with TRBJ1-1; 8 bases are a match to TRBD1. Germline V gene sequence: CDR1 MDHEN, CDR2 SYDVKM. This CDR3 has 15 amino acids. V shed 6 bases, J shed 5 bases, and the junction held 11 bases outside the gene matches. Here the CDR3 DNA reads TGTGCCAGCAGCCTGAGACAGGGGAGTTGGACTGAAGCTTTCTTT. It yields the protein CASSLRQGSWTEAFF.

This chain connects TRBV7-9 to TRBJ2-4, with D maybe TRBD2 (6 bases). V lost 0 bases, J lost 0 bases, and 6 bases lay in between. Per the germline V gene, CDR1 is SEHNR and CDR2 is FQNEAQ (reference sequence). CDR3 length: 15 residues. The CDR3 reads CASSLAGLAKNIQYF. The CDR3 DNA reads TGTGCCAGCAGCTTAGCGGGACTAGCCAAAAACATTCAGTACTTC.

The chain is built from TRBV27 and TRBJ2-2; D is uncertain. Germline CDR1 MNHEY, CDR2 SMNVEV (reference sequence). The CDR3 extends over 16 amino acids. V gave up 4 bases and J gave up 4 bases, with 16 bases separating them. The CDR3, as DNA: TGTGCCAGCAGTTCCCCTCGGTCCACCGGCACCGGGGAGCTGTTTTTT. Translated: CASSSPRSTGTGELFF.

This clone showed up just a few times. The chain carries TRBV6-2 or TRBV6-3 and TRBJ2-1; 11 bases line up with TRBD2. Trimming cost V 5 bases and J 7 bases; bases outside gene matches: 10. CDR3 length: 16 amino acids. The germline gives CDR1 MNHEY, CDR2 SVGEGT. The CDR3 nucleotides are TGTGCCAGCAGTACTAGCGGGGGAGAGTCTAGGAATGAGCAGTTCTTC. Amino acids: CASSTSGGESRNEQFF.

This CDR3 is CASSMTGNTEAFF. The DNA for the CDR3 is TGCGCCAGCAGTATGACAGGGAACACTGAAGCTTTCTTT. This chain uses TRBV10-1 with TRBJ1-1; D may be TRBD1 (6 bases). Germline values: CDR1 WNHNN, CDR2 SYGVQD (reference sequence). V lost 5 bases to trimming and J lost 1 base, with 8 bases between them. The CDR3 is 13 amino acids.

This chain connects TRBV7-9 to TRBJ1-2; 8 nucleotides match TRBD1. V lost 5 bases and J lost 4; bases outside the gene matches: 9. The length of the CDR3 is 15 residues. Germline V lookup: CDR1 SEHNR, CDR2 FQNEAQ (reference sequence). The CDR3 coding sequence is TGTGCCAGCAGCCCGCAGGGGGCGCGAGGCTATGGCTACACCTTC. Translated, it gives CASSPQGARGYGYTF.

V gene TRBV9 combines with J gene TRBJ2-1; 9 bases are a match to TRBD1. Germline V gene sequence: CDR1 SGDLS, CDR2 YYNGEE. The CDR3 runs 14 residues. With 3 bases clipped from V and 8 bases from J, the junction kept 6 bases outside the gene matches. CDR3 nucleotide sequence: TGTGCCAGCAGCGCGTACAGGGGGCAGGATGAGCAGTTCTTC. It encodes CASSAYRGQDEQFF.

J is TRBJ2-5 and V is TRBV2, with 7 bases identical to TRBD2. Per the germline V gene, CDR1 is SNHLY and CDR2 is FYNNEI. The CDR3 runs to 15 residues. V shed 6 bases and J 0 bases; nucleotides not matched to a gene: 7. For the CDR3, the DNA is TGTGCCAGCAGGGGGAGGGCCCAGTACCAAGAGACCCAGTACTTC. It is translated as CASRGRAQYQETQYF.

The rearrangement joins TRBV6-4 to TRBJ2-7, with 7 nucleotides matching TRBD1. V lost 9 bases, J lost 6 bases, and 11 bases stayed unmatched. This CDR3 comprises 13 residues. Per the germline V gene, CDR1 is MRHNA and CDR2 is SNTAGT. CDR3 DNA: TGTGCCAGTCCCGGACAGGATCTAGGCGAGCAGTACTTC. Translating gives CASPGQDLGEQYF.

Only one count was recorded for this clone. V gene TRBV9 combines with J gene TRBJ2-3; 9 positions match TRBD2. CDR1 is SGDLS, CDR2 YYNGEE, per germline. This CDR3 has 15 residues. V lost 2 bases, J lost 3 bases, and 4 bases stayed unmatched. CDR3 sequence reads: CASSVSGSFTDTQYF. In DNA form, the CDR3 reads TGTGCCAGCAGCGTTAGCGGGAGCTTTACAGATACGCAGTATTTT.

The genes are TRBV5-5 and TRBJ2-7; 14 bases agree with TRBD2. The CDR3 sequence is 14 residues long. Germline V lookup: CDR1 SGHKS, CDR2 YYEKEE (reference sequence). Trimming at V came to 4 bases and at J to 5 bases, leaving 2 bases not matched to a gene. The CDR3 coding sequence is TGTGCCAGCAGCCTGGGACTAGCGGGGGACGAGCAGTACTTC. This codes for CASSLGLAGDEQYF.

The chain carries TRBV6-6 and TRBJ1-2; no reliable D call. V lost 0 bases and J lost 0, with 8 bases in between. CDR1 MNHNY and CDR2 SVGAGI come from the germline V gene (reference sequence). The CDR3 spans 15 residues. CDR3: CASSYSPLTNYGYTF. In DNA form, the CDR3 reads TGTGCCAGCAGTTACTCTCCACTGACTAACTATGGCTACACCTTC.